This record covers a single TCR beta chain. No antigen is known for it. V lost 1 base to trimming and J lost 3 bases; unmatched junction nucleotides: 9. Germline assignment: CDR1 DFQATT and CDR2 SNEGSKA (reference sequence). The CDR3 is made up of 18 amino acids. The sample comes from a study of T-cell reconstitution after alpha-beta-depleted transplantation in children. Using unique molecular identifiers, the investigators prepared the TCRbeta library. TCRdb used MiXCR to reprocess the PCR reads, holding one entry per CDR3 protein. The data hold around 490,000 distinct CDR3 sequences, with 9.5% to 12% observed a single time. Notes on the study in general: Recipient T cells and thymic progenitors that survived gave rise to the high TCRbeta diversity observed at day 60 in some patients. Hyperexpanded clones declined; after one year, newly produced T cells mostly supplied diversity. Alpha-beta T cells about two months after transplant reportedly derived from several hundred expanded graft clones.

The sequence derives from a female patient aged 2 to 10 who had a stem cell transplant for aplastic anemia, so the T cells may come from the graft donor. The chain joins TRBV20-1 to TRBJ2-4; 13 bases are a match to TRBD2. Sample: PBMCs, mostly from graft donor cells, taken 180 days after TCRalphabeta/CD19-depleted stem cell transplant. The CDR3 region is CSARAPGLAGYGKNIQYF. The DNA for the CDR3 is TGCAGTGCTAGAGCTCCGGGACTAGCGGGATACGGCAAAAACATTCAGTACTTC.